This section outlines one T cell receptor (beta chain) sequence together with its context. Naive CD8 T cells were FACS-sorted by CD8+CD4-CCR7+CD45RA+ markers. This entry comes from a study of molecular identifiers for immune sequencing clone quantification. Study in general: Replicates involved a five-way split of RNA from around 20,000 or 100,000 naive CD8 cells, with sequencing of four.

Germline V gene data show CDR1 as SGHRS and CDR2 as YFSETQ. With V trimmed by 10 bases and J by 6 bases, 19 bases remained unmatched. CDR3 length equals 16 residues. Generation of bulk TCR libraries relied on previously described methods and listed TCR primers. Using its own MiXCR run on the PCR reads, TCRdb lists one record per CDR3 protein. The sample includes about 500,000 distinct CDR3 sequences, about 26% of them seen just once. The specimen was naive CD8+ T cells from blood, with Jurkat cell RNA spiked in. Specified subset: FACS-sorted CD8+CD4-CCR7+CD45RA+ naive T cells. The chain is built from TRBV5-1 and TRBJ2-3; 8 nucleotides agree with TRBD1. This clonotype originated in a human donor in good health. Some libraries in this study had Jurkat cell RNA spiked in. Here the CDR3 reads CARRLADRGLRDTQYF. CDR3 in DNA: TGCGCCCGCCGCTTGGCCGACAGGGGATTGAGGGATACGCAGTATTTT. Variable domain in full (rest from reference TRBV5-1 and TRBJ2-3): KAGVTQTPRYLIKTRGQQVTLSCSPISGHRSVSWYQQTPGQGLQFLFEYFSETQRNKGNFPGRFSGRQFSNSRSEMNVSTLELGDSALYLCARRLADRGLRDTQYFGPGTRLTVL.